Sequencing of this T cell receptor (beta chain) was carried out in a study of regulatory T cells in long-lasting Graves disease. The study's findings and limits: A greater number of public clonotypes (roughly 2,700) was shared by persistent patients than by new patients (about 890). Persistent disease was characterized by preferential usage of TRBV28, TRBJ1-2 and TRBJ2-5. Persistent Graves' patients showed reduced TCR diversity versus newly diagnosed patients.

Germline CDR1 and CDR2: SEHNR and FQNEAQ (reference sequence). CDR3 length: 12 amino acids. Trimming removed 5 bases from V and 7 bases from J, with 8 bases in between. Building the TCR beta libraries relied on iRepertoire HTBI primers, and CDR3 regions underwent Arm-PCR. Each CDR3 protein gets one entry after TCRdb re-called the multiplex PCR reads with MiXCR. This sample has under 250,000 distinct CDR3 sequences, with 20% found just once. Time point noted: newly diagnosed GD, antithyroid drugs for less than 3 months. PBMC-derived RNA was used for the TCR library. American Thyroid Association guidelines defined Graves' disease diagnosis. In this sample, this clonotype turned up a few times. What it binds is unknown.

Sequenced here: peripheral blood mononuclear cells (PBMCs), sampled at new diagnosis, from a patient treated with antithyroid drugs. The TCR comes from a female donor with Graves disease. This chain joins TRBV7-9 and TRBJ2-2; D ambiguous. This CDR3 is CASSPTVGELFF. In DNA form, the CDR3 reads TGTGCCAGCAGCCCCACTGTCGGGGAGCTGTTTTTT.